Included here is one T cell receptor (beta chain) sequence, with context. Its antigen is unidentified. Clones were sequenced by immunoSEQ multiplex PCR, and TCRdb holds only the in-frame ones, with some missing. The data contain almost 70,000 clones, just under 95% of them singletons. These data belong to a study of graft-versus-host responses after intestinal transplantation. Study outcomes and limitations: Allografts from individuals with graft-donor T cell macrochimerism displayed high graft-versus-host to host-versus-graft clonal ratios. Early post-transplant declines in HvG were associated with peak levels of circulating GvH clones.

The V end lost 5 bases, the J end lost 7 bases, and 18 bases lay between the germline ends. The CDR3 has 15 residues. CDR1 SEHNR and CDR2 FQNEAQ come from the germline V gene (reference sequence). The sequencing here drew on bone marrow, taken 734 days after intestinal transplantation. The V gene is TRBV7-9, the J gene TRBJ2-1; tentatively, D is TRBD2 (7 bases). This receptor was obtained from a human patient who received an intestinal transplant, so some T cells may come from the graft donor. CDR3 in amino acids: CASSPKGGSGNEQFF. As DNA, the CDR3 is TGTGCCAGCAGCCCAAAGGGGGGGTCGGGAAATGAGCAGTTCTTC.